These 29 T cell receptor beta chains were sequenced from one sample in a study of blood T cells in healthy people across ages. With a J-beta primer mix and a sample-barcoded 5' primer, a second PCR ran about 6 to 11 cycles. One entry per CDR3 protein results from TCRdb running MiXCR on the 5' RACE reads. The sample lists 600,000 to 1,000,000 distinct CDR3 sequences, 20% to 30% seen once, with roughly 3.5% in the top ten. Another study also made use of these data, one on T cells of mothers and their children.

Source material: blood. The origin of the receptors is a boy younger than 18 in good health.

This chain links TRBV29-1 with TRBJ2-3; the D is unclear. Germline loops: CDR1 SQVTM, CDR2 ANQGSEA. V lost 3 bases to trimming and J lost 7 bases, with 8 bases between them. The CDR3 totals 11 residues. CDR3 coding DNA: TGCAGCGTTGAGGCGACCAATACGCAGTATTTT. This encodes CSVEATNTQYF.

The chain couples TRBV28 to TRBJ1-1; D not resolved. This CDR3 spans 14 amino acids. Germline V gene sequence: CDR1 MDHEN, CDR2 SYDVKM. Trimming left V 5 bases short and J 7 bases short, with 17 bases between. CDR3: CASSIRNLIGEAFF. The CDR3 DNA reads as TGTGCCAGCAGTATCAGGAACCTGATCGGTGAAGCTTTCTTT.

The rearrangement links TRBV4-2 to TRBJ2-1, with TRBD1 matching over 8 bases. The CDR3 has 15 amino acids. Germline V gene data show CDR1 as LGHNA and CDR2 as YNFKEQ. The trim removed 3 bases at V and 4 bases at J, leaving 5 bases unmatched. The CDR3 reads CASSQDREPYNEQFF. The CDR3 DNA is TGTGCCAGCAGCCAGGACAGGGAGCCGTACAATGAGCAGTTCTTC.

This chain connects TRBV7-9 to TRBJ2-5; D gene uncertain. Trimming took 3 bases from V and 5 from J, leaving 10 bases between them. CDR1 and CDR2 (germline): SEHNR, FQNEAQ (reference sequence). The CDR3 covers 13 residues. The CDR3 DNA follows: TGTGCCAGCAGCTTCGACCTTACCGAGACCCAGTACTTC. Protein product: CASSFDLTETQYF.

The CDR3 reads CASSDWDGEEQYF. Written as DNA, the CDR3 is TGTGCCAGCAGCGACTGGGATGGAGAAGAGCAGTACTTC. The chain couples TRBV5-4 to TRBJ2-7; D is ambiguous. The CDR3 is 13 residues long. V was shortened by 4 bases and J by 7 bases, with 15 bases between the two germline ends. Germline CDR1 reads SGHNT; CDR2 reads YYREEE (reference sequence). The entire variable domain, with the rest obtained from reference TRBV5-4 and TRBJ2-7, is as follows: ETGVTQSPTHLIKTRGQQVTLRCSSQSGHNTVSWYQQALGQGPQFIFQYYREEENGRGNFPPRFSGLQFPNYSSELNVNALELDDSALYLCASSDWDGEEQYFGPGTRLTVT.

This clonotype came up a few times. This chain uses TRBV7-3 with TRBJ1-4, with D perhaps TRBD1 (5 bases). The CDR3 runs 13 residues. Trimming cost V 0 bases and J 10 bases, with 9 bases left between them. CDR1 and CDR2 (germline): SGHTA, FQGTGA. In DNA form, the CDR3 reads TGTGCCAGCAGCTTAACATCGGGGGGAAAACTGTTTTTT. This translates into CASSLTSGGKLFF.

The genes are TRBV12-3 or TRBV12-4 and TRBJ2-7; D uncertain. This CDR3 comprises 14 residues. Trimming shortened V by 5 bases and J by 7 bases, and 18 bases separated the two germline ends. For the CDR3, the DNA is TGTGCCAGCAGTCCCCCTCCAGCTGGCCGGGAGCAGTACTTC. Its protein product is CASSPPPAGREQYF.

A word on this clonotype: At one boundary the junction diverges from the germline segment, which might be a read error. The genes are TRBV7-9 and TRBJ2-7; 7 nucleotides agree with TRBD2. The tail of the sequence fits TRBJ2-1 better, so the J call may be wrong. There are 15 residues in the CDR3. CDR1 is SEHNR, CDR2 FQNEAQ, per germline (reference sequence). The CDR3 DNA is TGTGCCAACAGCCGAGCGGGAAGCTCCTACAATGAGCAGTTCTTC. Translating gives CANSRAGSSYNEQFF.

The rearrangement joins TRBV27 to TRBJ2-5; D unclear. Per the germline V gene, CDR1 is MNHEY and CDR2 is SMNVEV (reference sequence). The CDR3 length is 15 residues. V dropped 2 bases and J dropped 2 bases, with 12 bases sitting between them. The CDR3 loop is CASSLLYVGQETQYF. CDR3 DNA: TGTGCCAGCAGTTTACTTTATGTGGGGCAAGAGACCCAGTACTTC.

This clonotype was detected only a few times. The chain uses TRBV12-3 or TRBV12-4 and TRBJ1-5; the D is unclear. The CDR3 runs 14 residues. Trimming shortened V by 5 bases and J by 3 bases, and 11 bases separated the two germline ends. CDR3 in DNA: TGTGCCAGCAGTCACCGGGAATACAATCAGCCCCAGCATTTT. It codes for CASSHREYNQPQHF.

V gene TRBV4-1 combines with J gene TRBJ2-7; 7 bases are shared with TRBD2. The germline V gene has CDR1 MGHRA and CDR2 YSYEKL. The V and J ends lost 2 bases and 5 bases, in that order; junction bases with no gene match: 9. The length of the CDR3 is 15 residues. The CDR3 coding sequence is TGCGCCAGCAGCCAACCAGGACTAGGGTTCGACGAGCAGTACTTC. This codes for CASSQPGLGFDEQYF.

This chain joins TRBV4-3 and TRBJ2-1; TRBD2 matches at 7 bases. The germline V gene has CDR1 LGHNA and CDR2 YSLEER. The CDR3 contains 16 residues. The ends lost 2 bases at V and 5 bases at J; junction bases unmatched: 9. CDR3 sequence (DNA): TGCGCCAGCAGCCAACGGCCTAGCGGTATAAACAATGAGCAGTTCTTC. It codes for CASSQRPSGINNEQFF.

This clonotype showed up just a few times. The chain employs TRBV3-1 and TRBJ2-1, with D perhaps matching TRBD2 (6 bases). The V end was cut by 4 bases, the J end by 12 bases, with 25 bases between. CDR1 is LGHDT and CDR2 is YNNKEL in the germline V gene (reference sequence). The CDR3 runs to 16 residues. CDR3 in amino acids: CASSRLASRAAGWQFF. Written as DNA, the CDR3 is TGTGCCAGCAGCCGCCTCGCCAGCCGGGCGGCGGGGTGGCAGTTCTTC.

DNA of the CDR3: TGTGCCAGCAGTCCCAACCTACAGGGGGCTTCCGAGCAGTACTTC. The encoded protein is CASSPNLQGASEQYF. The rearrangement joins TRBV6-2 or TRBV6-3 to TRBJ2-5, with 9 positions matching TRBD1. The J call may be faulty, since TRBJ2-7 better matches the DNA end. This CDR3 is built from 15 residues. Looked up from germline, CDR1 is MNHEY and CDR2 is SVGEGT.

The genes are TRBV6-2 or TRBV6-3 and TRBJ2-3; 7 nucleotides match TRBD2. V lost 2 bases, J lost 2 bases, and 4 bases stayed unmatched. Per the germline V gene, CDR1 is MNHEY and CDR2 is SVGEGT. The CDR3 has 15 residues. The CDR3 is CASSYGGRATDTQYF. CDR3 nucleotides: TGTGCCAGCAGTTACGGTGGGAGGGCCACAGATACGCAGTATTTT.

V and J are TRBV18 and TRBJ1-5; the D is unclear. The V gene's germline CDR1 is KGHSH and CDR2 LQKENI. There are 14 residues in the CDR3. Trimming stripped 3 bases from V and 4 bases from J, with 10 bases between. CDR3 DNA sequence: TGTGCCAGCTCACCGCAATCGACGAATCAGCCCCAGCATTTT. Residues: CASSPQSTNQPQHF.

The V call is TRBV2, the J call TRBJ1-4; tentative D call: TRBD1 (5 bases). Germline CDR1 and CDR2: SNHLY and FYNNEI. The ends were cut back, 3 bases at V and 5 bases at J, with 7 bases in the middle. The CDR3 extends over 13 amino acids. CDR3 sequence: CASSEGENEKLFF. As DNA, the CDR3 is TGTGCCAGCAGTGAGGGGGAGAATGAAAAACTGTTTTTT.

The chain is built from TRBV4-1 and TRBJ1-2, with D maybe TRBD1 (5 bases). Trimming removed 0 bases at V and 8 bases at J, with 16 bases between. The length of the CDR3 is 15 residues. Germline V lookup: CDR1 MGHRA, CDR2 YSYEKL. CDR3 nucleotides: TGCGCCAGCAGCCAAGAGGGGGTCGGGGTCCAGGGCTACACCTTC. Protein product: CASSQEGVGVQGYTF.

This clonotype has just a few counts. The chain has TRBV9 and TRBJ1-1; TRBD1 matches 9 bases. With 4 bases clipped from V and 3 bases from J, the junction kept 4 bases outside the gene matches. Germline V CDR1 and CDR2: SGDLS, YYNGEE. This CDR3 region has 14 residues. This CDR3 is CASSPRTGDTEAFF. In nucleotides, the CDR3 is TGTGCCAGCAGCCCCCGGACAGGGGACACTGAAGCTTTCTTT. The entire variable domain, with the rest obtained from reference TRBV9 and TRBJ1-1, is as follows: DSGVTQTPKHLITATGQRVTLRCSPRSGDLSVYWYQQSLDQGLQFLIQYYNGEERAKGNILERFSAQQFPDLHSELNLSSLELGDSALYFCASSPRTGDTEAFFGQGTRLTVV.

The V and J genes are TRBV7-9 and TRBJ1-2; no clear D gene. Germline loops: CDR1 SEHNR, CDR2 FQNEAQ (reference sequence). V lost 4 bases and J 1 base, leaving 19 bases between the germline ends. The CDR3 runs to 17 residues. CDR3 nucleotides: TGTGCCAGCAGCTCCGGGAAATCCCAGTTCGATAACTATGGCTACACCTTC. It codes for CASSSGKSQFDNYGYTF.

The chain has TRBV27 and TRBJ2-5; 11 nucleotides match TRBD2. Looked up from germline, CDR1 is MNHEY and CDR2 is SMNVEV (reference sequence). This CDR3 comprises 16 residues. V lost 5 bases to trimming and J lost 5 bases; unmatched junction nucleotides: 10. CDR3 region: CASSPGTSGLQETQYF. The CDR3 DNA reads as TGTGCCAGCAGTCCCGGGACTAGCGGTCTCCAGGAGACCCAGTACTTC.

In the case of this clonotype: The junction does not match germline at one end; this may be a read error. This chain connects TRBV19 to TRBJ2-6; 9 bases map to TRBD2. CDR3 length: 16 amino acids. Germline assignment: CDR1 LNHDA and CDR2 SQIVND (reference sequence). The CDR3 is CVSSSSGRAGANVLTF. The CDR3 coding sequence is TGTGTCAGTAGTAGTAGCGGGAGAGCTGGGGCCAACGTCCTGACTTTC.

This clonotype was recorded a few times. CDR3: CASTPTSGSYEQYF. CDR3 coding DNA: TGCGCCAGCACACCAACATCGGGGTCCTACGAGCAGTACTTC. The chain uses TRBV5-1 and TRBJ2-5; possibly TRBD2 for D (5 bases). The J call may be mistaken, given a closer DNA end match to TRBJ2-7. This CDR3 contains 14 residues. Per germline, CDR1 SGHRS and CDR2 YFSETQ.

This chain connects TRBV25-1 to TRBJ2-5, with D possibly being TRBD2 (6 bases). V was clipped by 10 bases and J by 4 bases, with 22 bases between them. Germline V gives CDR1 MGHDK, CDR2 SYGVNS. The CDR3 totals 15 residues. The DNA of the CDR3 is TGTGCCACCCAATCGGTCCGGGGGATATCAGAGACCCAGTACTTC. It specifies CATQSVRGISETQYF.

This clonotype appeared a few times. The CDR3, as DNA: TGTGCCAGCAGACCTTCAGGGTGGGGCACTGAAGCTTTCTTT. Encoded protein: CASRPSGWGTEAFF. The V call is TRBV27, the J call TRBJ1-1; the D gene is possibly TRBD1 (5 bases). V lost 6 bases and J 4 bases, leaving 15 bases between the germline ends. The CDR3 runs 14 residues. The germline CDR1 and CDR2 sequences are MNHEY and SMNVEV (reference sequence).

This clonotype was observed a handful of times. The gene calls are TRBV10-3 and TRBJ2-2, with D tentatively TRBD1 or TRBD2 (5 bases each). Germline CDR1 and CDR2: ENHRY and SYGVKD. The germline V and J ends were trimmed by 3 bases and 0 bases, with 17 bases remaining between them. The CDR3 runs 18 residues. The CDR3 loop reads CAISEIGAGRANTGELFF. The DNA for the CDR3 is TGTGCCATCAGTGAAATTGGGGCAGGGCGGGCGAACACCGGGGAGCTGTTTTTT.

This rearrangement joins TRBV29-1 to TRBJ2-5; 7 positions agree with TRBD1. Germline values: CDR1 SQVTM, CDR2 ANQGSEA. With V trimmed by 4 bases and J by 5 bases, 10 bases remained unmatched. This CDR3 is 14 amino acids long. CDR3 nucleotides: TGCAGCGTTGGAGTAGGGGGCGAAGGGGAGACCCAGTACTTC. Amino acids: CSVGVGGEGETQYF.

This clonotype was detected a few times. J is TRBJ2-2 and V is TRBV12-3 or TRBV12-4; unclear D gene. V lost 6 bases and J 2 bases, leaving 7 bases between the germline ends. The CDR3 loop spans 13 amino acids. The CDR3 DNA sequence: TGTGCCAGCAGGCAGATAAACACCGGGGAGCTGTTTTTT. This codes for CASRQINTGELFF.

This clonotype was seen a few times. CDR3 residues: CASSQGLAGTWSETQYF. As DNA, the CDR3 is TGTGCCAGCAGCCAGGGACTAGCGGGAACATGGAGTGAGACCCAGTACTTC. This rearrangement joins TRBV3-1 to TRBJ2-5, with TRBD2 matching over 13 bases. Germline V lookup: CDR1 LGHDT, CDR2 YNNKEL (reference sequence). J was trimmed by 5 bases and V by 3 bases; bases with no gene match: 9. This CDR3 comprises 17 residues.